This TCR beta chain emerged from a study of blood T cells in healthy people across ages. To note about this clonotype: Compared with germline, one end of the junction differs, possibly owing to a read error.

PCR was performed a second time for 7 to 11 cycles using a sample-barcoded 5' primer and a J-beta primer mix. The authors tagged each cDNA molecule using a template-switch adaptor with 12 random nucleotides. A single record per CDR3 protein comes from TCRdb applying MiXCR to the 5' RACE reads. The table lists around 1.7 million distinct CDR3 sequences, 25% to 30% of them singletons. The germline CDR1 and CDR2 sequences are LNHDA and SQIVND (reference sequence). This CDR3 contains 15 residues. Healthy Caucasians from Russia aged 6 to 90 served as donors. This chain uses TRBV19 with TRBJ2-6; either TRBD1 or TRBD2 may fit D (5 bases each). The sequence was obtained from a woman aged 25 to 45 in good health. Material: blood. CDR3 DNA sequence: TGTGCCAGTAGTATTGGAGGCTCTGGGGCCAGCGTCCTGACTTTC. Translation: CASSIGGSGASVLTF.